The clone carrying this T cell receptor (beta chain) was seen at least ten times. Bulk PBMC genomic DNA spanned ten immunoSEQ deep plates. Measured with immunoSEQ multiplex PCR; TCRdb has only the in-frame clones, and not every one. The table shows about 500,000 clones, with approximately 77% occurring only once. There are 14 residues in the CDR3. Between the trimmed V and J ends, which lost 5 bases and 2 bases, there was a span of 10 bases. Germline loops: CDR1 MDHEN, CDR2 SYDVKM. These data come from a study of shared clonotypes between healthy human individuals. Turning to the study itself: The cohort had a couple of women and a few men, ages 18 to 49.

The donors, all of them Caucasian adults, lived in Nashville, Tennessee. With unsorted samples, genomic DNA was obtained from tens of millions of PBMCs. This TCR came from a middle-aged woman in good health. Some clones in this sample may be carry-over from other donors' samples. The J gene is TRBJ1-5, the V gene TRBV28; D is unresolved. The source material was PBMCs. The CDR3 DNA follows: TGTGCCAGCAGTCCCCCGTTGGGCAATCAGCCCCAGCATTTT. Translated, it gives CASSPPLGNQPQHF.